In its sample, the clone carrying this T cell receptor beta chain was seen many times. No antigen is known for it. This specimen comes from a study of spatial heterogeneity in lung cancer. About the research overall: Tumor regions showed TCR transcript counts that correlated strongly with a T cell module score from matched bulk RNA-seq. In raw reads, more than eight appearances on average were recorded for each unique TCR and UMI combination. General study points: The study found that expanded intratumoral alpha and beta TCR counts tracked tumor mutation counts.

Each CDR3 protein is one row after TCRdb ran MiXCR on the 5' RACE reads. The sample contains about 24,000 distinct CDR3 sequences, around 8.5% of which appear only once. The CDR3 runs to 12 residues. Germline V lookup: CDR1 SGHVS, CDR2 FQNEAQ. Trimming removed 1 base at V and 5 bases at J, with 5 bases between. Noted time point: sample taken at primary tumor resection. Donation came from 70 or so patients with untreated early-stage non-small cell lung cancer. The authors sequenced whole RNA from tumor, nontumor lung or frozen PBMC without sorting. This specimen was lung tumor tissue, taken at surgery. This clonotype was obtained from a male donor with early-stage non-small cell lung cancer. The V gene is TRBV7-8, the J gene TRBJ1-1, with D unresolved. This CDR3 is CASSLGVTEAFF. The CDR3 DNA sequence: TGTGCCAGCAGCTTAGGGGTTACTGAAGCTTTCTTT. Full variable domain (rest looked up from reference TRBV7-8 and TRBJ1-1): GAGVSQSPRYKVAKRGQDVALRCDPISGHVSLFWYQQALGQGPEFLTYFQNEAQLDKSGLPSDRFFAERPEGSVSTLKIQRTQQEDSAVYLCASSLGVTEAFFGQGTRLTVV.